This entry concerns a single T cell receptor (beta chain). Antigen specificity is unknown. This entry is derived from a study of radiation and T cells in renal cell carcinoma. Study findings and constraints: From baseline, blood top tumor clonotypes peaked at 2 weeks post-radiation.

The sample's time point: blood 4 weeks post-SBRT, at nephrectomy. Indicated treatment: 15 Gy SBRT to primary tumor, nephrectomy 4 weeks later. Nephrectomy followed 15 Gy stereotactic body radiation by 4 weeks. After SBRT, blood was collected at 2 and 4 weeks, plus baseline. Clear cell pathology was present in this patient's renal cell carcinoma. CDR3 length equals 14 residues. V lost 3 bases, J lost 7 bases, and 16 bases lay in between. Germline-derived CDR1 and CDR2 are LNHDA and SQIVND (reference sequence). Clones were sequenced by immunoSEQ multiplex PCR, and TCRdb holds only the in-frame ones, with some missing. Altogether around 100,000 clones are present, roughly 84% being singletons, with the ten largest covering about 7.2%.

The chain has TRBV19 and TRBJ2-7, with no clear D. This receptor was taken from a man in his sixties with renal cell carcinoma. The sample consisted of blood, taken from a patient whose treatment included radiotherapy and nephrectomy. The CDR3 DNA is TGTGCCAGTAGTATCATCGGAGCGAACGGAGAGCAGTACTTC. Protein: CASSIIGANGEQYF.